This entry features one T cell receptor beta chain sequence. The data stem from a study of blood T cell repertoires in COVID-19. V dropped 4 bases and J dropped 0; count of bases not matched to a gene: 8. The CDR3 runs to 16 residues. Per germline, CDR1 SGHKS and CDR2 YYEKEE (reference sequence). Recruitment covered 20 to 25 US areas and drew participants whose ages spanned roughly 18 to 90 years. Participant-reported clinical history was the basis for cohort assignment. Either two negative PCRs, clearance, or symptom resolution qualified Cohort 3 donors as recovered. Some clones are missing from TCRdb's copy, which holds only in-frame ones; the method was immunoSEQ multiplex PCR. The sample records 450,000 to 500,000 clones, approximately 90% being singletons.

Sequencing was carried out using PBMCs or T cells enriched from blood (not recorded which). The chain links TRBV5-5 to TRBJ1-1; 8 nucleotides line up with TRBD1. This receptor was identified in a woman under 30 who had recovered from COVID-19. The CDR3 is CASSPRTGYMNTEAFF. CDR3 DNA sequence: TGTGCCAGCAGCCCGCGGACAGGGTACATGAACACTGAAGCTTTCTTT.